This T cell receptor (beta chain) comes out of a study of cytomegalovirus exposure and HLA in healthy donors. There are 16 residues in the CDR3. Germline CDR1 and CDR2: KGHSH and LQKENI. Deletions cut 6 bases from V and 1 base from J, with 18 bases between. In the PCR, 60 Vbeta and 13 Jbeta primers were used. Here immunoSEQ multiplex PCR was the method, and the copy in TCRdb shows in-frame clones only, minus some. Counted here are under 200,000 clones, around three quarters occurring once; the ten biggest clones make up 1%. Specimen: PBMCs. The TCR sequence derives from a woman aged 45-59 years in good health and CMV-seropositive. J is TRBJ1-2 and V is TRBV18; D gene uncertain. The CDR3 protein is CASSLAAGSFNYGYTF. The CDR3 nucleotides are TGTGCCAGCTCTCTTGCGGCGGGGAGTTTTAACTATGGCTACACCTTC.